The 22 T cell receptor delta chains given below trace back to one sample, sequenced in a study of gamma-delta chains in newborns, infants, children. TCRdb re-called the reads through CATT. The sample lists 14,000 to 15,000 delta-chain clones, 7.3% occurring once. Sample: blood. The source is a child who was a newborn, infant or young child, either healthy, febrile or measles-vaccinated (not recorded which).

This clone showed up just a few times. This specimen includes other DNA sequences encoding the same CDR3. V gene TRDV2 combines with J gene TRDJ3; maybe TRDD3 (6 bases). Per germline, CDR1 GEAIGNYY and CDR2 EKD. This CDR3 has 19 amino acids. Trimming shortened V by 0 bases and J by 0 bases, and 14 bases separated the two germline ends. The CDR3 spells CACDTLVGASSWDTRQMFF. In nucleotides, the CDR3 is TGTGCCTGTGACACCCTCGTGGGGGCGAGCTCCTGGGACACCCGACAGATGTTTTTC.

The chain uses TRDV2 and TRDJ3, with D possibly being TRDD3 (5 bases). Trimming pared 0 bases from V and 10 bases from J, leaving 9 bases between. CDR3 length: 14 amino acids. CDR1 GEAIGNYY and CDR2 EKD come from the germline V gene. As DNA, the CDR3 is TGTGCCTGTGACACCGTGGGGAATACCCGACAGATGTTTTTC. This sequence encodes CACDTVGNTRQMFF.

About this clone itself: A much larger clonotype is one base distant, so this may be a read error. This same CDR3 is encoded by further DNA sequences in the sample. The rearrangement links TRDV2 to TRDJ3, with TRDD3 matching over 10 bases. Trimming took 0 bases from V and 0 from J; bases not matched to a gene: 7. The germline CDR1 and CDR2 sequences are GEAIGNYY and EKD. The CDR3 covers 20 residues. The CDR3 sequence is CACDTAGGYASSWDTRQMFF. CDR3 in DNA: TGTGCCTGTGACACCGCCGGGGGATACGCGAGCTCCTGGGACACCCGACAGATGTTTTTC.

A note on this clone: A read error may be the cause here, since a much bigger clone is one base away. The rearrangement uses TRDV2 and TRDJ2, with TRDD3 matching 9 bases. This CDR3 comprises 16 residues. Trimming removed 0 bases from V and 0 bases from J; junction bases left unmatched: 1. Germline V gives CDR1 GEAIGNYY, CDR2 EKD. CDR3 region: CACDTLGDSLTAQLFF. CDR3 DNA: TGTGCCTGTGACACCCTGGGGGATTCTTTGACAGCACAACTCTTCTTT.

Of note for this clone: The protein given by TCRdb reflects a much larger clone and differs at residue 7 from this DNA's translation, likely from a read error; the protein shown is the DNA's translation. The V and J genes are TRDV2 and TRDJ3, with 7 bases that match TRDD3. This CDR3 spans 18 amino acids. Germline lookup yields CDR1 GEAIGNYY and CDR2 EKD. Unmatched junction bases numbered 7, after V lost 3 bases and J lost 0 bases. DNA for the CDR3: TGTGCCTGTGACCCTACTTGGGGATACTCCTGGGACACCCGACAGATGTTTTTC. Translation: CACDPTWGYSWDTRQMFF.

Of note for this clone: Given a much more abundant clone one base away, this may be a read error. The gene calls are TRDV2 and TRDJ3, with a weak D call TRDD3 (6 bases). This CDR3 region has 18 residues. Germline-derived CDR1 and CDR2 are GEAIGNYY and EKD. The CDR3 loop reads CARDTVGISSWDTRQMFF. In DNA form, the CDR3 reads TGTGCCCGTGACACCGTGGGGATTTCCTCCTGGGACACCCGACAGATGTTTTTC.

This rearrangement joins TRDV2 to TRDJ3, with 13 nucleotides matching TRDD3. V dropped 4 bases and J dropped 0; count of bases not matched to a gene: 14. Germline V CDR1 and CDR2: GEAIGNYY, EKD. The CDR3 runs 22 residues. The CDR3 loop is CACDTFTGGYAPSSWDTRQMFF. The DNA for the CDR3 is TGTGCCTGTGATACGTTTACTGGGGGATACGCCCCTAGCTCCTGGGACACCCGACAGATGTTTTTC.

Concerning this clone itself: The TCRdb protein comes from a much larger clone and disagrees with this DNA's translation at residue 8, likely due to a read error; the protein given here is derived from the DNA. The same CDR3 can be traced to other DNA sequences in this sample. The chain uses TRDV2 and TRDJ3; D perhaps matches TRDD3 (6 bases). V lost 0 bases and J 0 bases, leaving 14 bases between the germline ends. Germline CDR1 reads GEAIGNYY; CDR2 reads EKD. The CDR3 contains 19 residues. The chain's CDR3 is CACDTLGATSSWDTRQMFF. The CDR3 DNA reads TGTGCCTGTGACACCTTGGGGGCTACAAGCTCCTGGGACACCCGACAGATGTTTTTC.

This chain uses TRDV1 with TRDJ2; 8 bases match TRDD3. V trimming: 0 bases; J trimming: 3 bases; junction bases outside the gene matches: 12. This CDR3 has 19 amino acids. In germline, CDR1 is TSWWSYY, CDR2 QGS. The CDR3 nucleotides are TGTGCTCTTGGGGAACTTGCGGAATGGGGGATTTTGATGACAGCACAACTCTTCTTT. Translating it yields CALGELAEWGILMTAQLFF.

Within the sample, this clone is large. A single base separates this from a much larger clone, so it may be a read error. The same CDR3 can be traced to other DNA sequences in this sample. The gene calls are TRDV2 and TRDJ1; 8 bases map to TRDD3. Germline assignment: CDR1 GEAIGNYY and CDR2 EKD. The CDR3 has 14 residues. V lost 3 bases and J lost 0; bases outside the gene matches: 2. CDR3 sequence reads: CACDLLGDTDKLIF. Written as DNA, the CDR3 is TGTGCCTGTGACCTACTGGGGGACACCGATAAACTCATCTTT.

The CDR3 bases are TGTGCCTGTGACACCGGTTTCTGGGGGATCTCCTGGGACACCCGACAGATGTTTTTC. Its translation is CACDTGFWGISWDTRQMFF. The chain carries TRDV2 and TRDJ3, with 9 positions matching TRDD3. The V gene end was trimmed by 0 bases and the J gene end by 0 bases; junction bases not matched to a gene: 5. The CDR3 is 19 residues long. Germline V CDR1 and CDR2: GEAIGNYY, EKD.

In its sample, this clone was seen a few times. This chain links TRDV1 with TRDJ3, with TRDD3 identical over 10 bases. The CDR3 runs 21 residues. The germline CDR1 and CDR2 sequences are TSWWSYY and QGS. V lost 2 bases and J lost 0; bases outside the gene matches: 10. In DNA form, the CDR3 reads TGTGCTCTTGGGGAAGGGTGGGGGATACAGGAGGGCTCCTGGGACACCCGACAGATGTTTTTC. Translated, it gives CALGEGWGIQEGSWDTRQMFF.

This clone was detected a few times. Other DNA sequences in the sample encode the same CDR3. The chain carries TRDV2 and TRDJ3; 8 positions agree with TRDD3. CDR3 length equals 20 residues. Germline V lookup: CDR1 GEAIGNYY, CDR2 EKD. V lost 0 bases and J lost 0; bases outside the gene matches: 9. The CDR3 region has the DNA TGTGCCTGTGACACCGGCTGGGGGACCCCCAGCTCCTGGGACACCCGACAGATGTTTTTC. It is translated as CACDTGWGTPSSWDTRQMFF.

To note about this clone: A read error may explain this, as a much larger clone is one base away. This chain joins TRDV2 and TRDJ3; 13 nucleotides align to TRDD3. This CDR3 is 21 amino acids long. Germline V gene data show CDR1 as GEAIGNYY and CDR2 as EKD. J was trimmed by 0 bases and V by 5 bases; bases with no gene match: 12. The CDR3 DNA follows: TGTGCCTGTGGCAAAGTACTGGGGGATACGCGCAGCTCCTGGGACACCCGACAGATGTTTTTC. Protein product: CACGKVLGDTRSSWDTRQMFF.

There are a few counts of this clone. Other DNA variants within this sample encode the same CDR3. The rearrangement uses TRDV2 and TRDJ3; D is unclear. The V gene lost 0 bases and the J gene lost 2 bases, with 10 bases spanning the gap. This CDR3 contains 17 residues. The germline V gene has CDR1 GEAIGNYY and CDR2 EKD. In DNA, the CDR3 is TGTGCCTGTGACACCGCCGGCTGCCCCTGGGACACCCGACAGATGTTTTTC. Its translation: CACDTAGCPWDTRQMFF.

Only a few counts were recorded for this clone. V gene TRDV2 combines with J gene TRDJ1, with 13 nucleotides matching TRDD3. V was pared by 3 bases and J by 4 bases, with 1 base of the junction left unmatched. Germline-derived CDR1 and CDR2 are GEAIGNYY and EKD. CDR3 length equals 14 residues. The CDR3 coding sequence is TGTGCCTGTGACTACTGGGGGATACGCGATAAACTCATCTTT. It specifies CACDYWGIRDKLIF.

The chain is built from TRDV2 and TRDJ3; the match to TRDD3 covers 10 bases. V was pared by 3 bases and J by 5 bases, with 6 bases of the junction left unmatched. The germline gives CDR1 GEAIGNYY, CDR2 EKD. CDR3 size: 17 residues. CDR3 in amino acids: CACDVLGDVRDTRQMFF. The CDR3 DNA reads TGTGCCTGTGACGTACTGGGGGATGTCCGGGACACCCGACAGATGTTTTTC.

To note about this clone: The protein TCRdb gives is from a much larger clone and does not agree with this DNA's translation at residue 4, likely a read error; the protein shown here comes from the DNA. The chain employs TRDV2 and TRDJ2; 11 bases match TRDD3. CDR1 is GEAIGNYY and CDR2 is EKD in the germline V gene. Germline trimming cut 5 bases from V and 6 bases from J; bases unmatched to any gene: 7. The CDR3 covers 15 residues. Here the CDR3 reads CACGPLGDTAAQLFF. The CDR3 region has the DNA TGTGCCTGTGGCCCCCTGGGGGATACAGCAGCACAACTCTTCTTT.

This clone appeared a few times. This chain uses TRDV3 with TRDJ2; 10 bases fit TRDD3. After removal of 0 bases from V and 4 bases from J, the junction contained 5 bases not matched to a gene. The CDR3 is made up of 15 amino acids. Germline values: CDR1 TVYSNPD, CDR2 GDNSRS (reference sequence). The CDR3 region is CAFRWWGIQTAQLFF. The CDR3 region has the DNA TGTGCCTTTAGGTGGTGGGGGATACAGACAGCACAACTCTTCTTT.

About this clone itself: The protein held in TCRdb is that of a much larger clone and does not match this DNA's translation at residue 12, likely because of a read error; the protein shown is translated from the DNA. The CDR3 sequence: CACDTVGDTWDARQMFF. The CDR3 DNA sequence: TGTGCCTGTGACACCGTGGGGGATACCTGGGACGCCCGACAGATGTTTTTC. The chain uses TRDV2 and TRDJ3; 10 bases align to TRDD3. CDR1 is GEAIGNYY, CDR2 EKD, per germline. The CDR3 runs 17 residues.

This clone has just a few counts. With a far larger clone one base away, a read error is the likely cause. The rearrangement links TRDV2 to TRDJ3; no clear D gene. Trimming took 3 bases from V and 2 from J, leaving 1 base between them. This CDR3 comprises 13 residues. From germline, CDR1 is GEAIGNYY and CDR2 EKD. CDR3 bases: TGTGCCTGTGACGCCTGGGACACCCGACAGATGTTTTTC. Encoded protein: CACDAWDTRQMFF.

Comments on this clone: This sequence may be a read error, since a much larger clone differs from it by one base. The chain is built from TRDV2 and TRDJ3; 12 positions agree with TRDD3. V was clipped by 3 bases and J by 0 bases; unmatched bases: 8. The CDR3 spans 20 residues. Germline V gene lookup returns CDR1 GEAIGNYY and CDR2 EKD. Here the CDR3 reads CACDGYWGIQSSWDTRQMFF. CDR3 nucleotide sequence: TGTGCCTGTGACGGGTACTGGGGGATACAGAGCTCCTGGGACACCCGACAGATGTTTTTC.